This T cell receptor beta chain was obtained from a study of T cells in tuberculosis. For the study at large: This South African cohort compared adolescents with or without latent tuberculosis against adults with active tuberculosis.

Germline V gene lookup returns CDR1 MDHEN and CDR2 SYDVKM. This CDR3 region has 14 residues. The ends were cut back, 5 bases at V and 4 bases at J, with 12 bases in the middle. This clone has just one count. The assay was immunoSEQ multiplex PCR, and TCRdb's table has in-frame clones only and misses some. The sample has around 41,000 clones; approximately 94% are singletons. The origin of this receptor is a donor aged 10 to 29 with latent tuberculosis or without tuberculosis infection. Some clones in this sample may be carry-over from other donors' samples. The sequenced sample consisted of PBMCs. The rearrangement links TRBV28 to TRBJ1-5; TRBD1 is a possible D gene (5 bases). In DNA, the CDR3 is TGTGCCAGCAGTGGCGGGACCGCGAATCAGCCCCAGCATTTT. Its translation: CASSGGTANQPQHF.